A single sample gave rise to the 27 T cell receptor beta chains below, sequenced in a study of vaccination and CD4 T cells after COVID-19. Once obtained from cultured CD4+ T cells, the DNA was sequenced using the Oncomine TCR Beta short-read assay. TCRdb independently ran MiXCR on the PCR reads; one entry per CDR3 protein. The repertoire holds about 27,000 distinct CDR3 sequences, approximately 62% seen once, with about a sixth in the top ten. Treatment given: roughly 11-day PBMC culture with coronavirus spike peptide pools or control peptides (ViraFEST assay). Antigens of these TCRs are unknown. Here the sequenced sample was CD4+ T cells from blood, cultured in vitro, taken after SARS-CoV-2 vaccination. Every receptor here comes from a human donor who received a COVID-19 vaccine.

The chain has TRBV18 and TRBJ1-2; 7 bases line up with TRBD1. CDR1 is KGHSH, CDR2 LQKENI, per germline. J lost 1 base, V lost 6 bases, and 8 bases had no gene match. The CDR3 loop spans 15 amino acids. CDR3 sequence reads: CASSRKTGINYGYTF. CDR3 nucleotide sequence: TGTGCCAGCTCTCGTAAGACAGGGATTAACTATGGCTACACCTTC.

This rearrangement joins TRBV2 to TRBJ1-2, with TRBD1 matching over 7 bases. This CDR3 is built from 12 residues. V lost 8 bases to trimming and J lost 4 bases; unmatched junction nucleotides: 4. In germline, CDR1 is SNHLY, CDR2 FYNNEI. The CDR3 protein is CASAGTAYGYTF. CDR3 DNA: TGTGCCAGCGCCGGGACAGCCTATGGCTACACCTTC.

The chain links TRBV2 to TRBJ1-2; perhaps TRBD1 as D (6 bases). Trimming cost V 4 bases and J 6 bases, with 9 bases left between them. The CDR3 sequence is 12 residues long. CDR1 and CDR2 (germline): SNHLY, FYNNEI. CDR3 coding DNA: TGTGCCAGCAGTGTTAACAGGGATGGCTACACCTTC. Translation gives CASSVNRDGYTF.

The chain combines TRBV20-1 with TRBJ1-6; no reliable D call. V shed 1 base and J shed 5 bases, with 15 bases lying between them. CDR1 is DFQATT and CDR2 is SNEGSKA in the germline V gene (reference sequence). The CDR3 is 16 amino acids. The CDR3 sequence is CSARGLYLGNNSPLHF. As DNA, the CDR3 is TGCAGTGCTAGAGGTCTGTACCTTGGGAATAATTCACCCCTCCACTTT.

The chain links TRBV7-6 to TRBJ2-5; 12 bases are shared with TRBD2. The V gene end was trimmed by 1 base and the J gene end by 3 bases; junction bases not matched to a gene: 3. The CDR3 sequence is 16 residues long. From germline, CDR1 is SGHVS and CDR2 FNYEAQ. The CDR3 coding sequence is TGTGCCAGCAGCTTAGTTGCTAGCGGGGGGGAAGAGACCCAGTACTTC. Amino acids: CASSLVASGGEETQYF.

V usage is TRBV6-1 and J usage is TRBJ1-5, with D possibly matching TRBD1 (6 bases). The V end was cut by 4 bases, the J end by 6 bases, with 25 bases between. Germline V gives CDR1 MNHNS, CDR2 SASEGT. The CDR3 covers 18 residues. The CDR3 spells CASSASLLGRGGGQPQHF. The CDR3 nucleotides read TGTGCCAGCAGTGCCTCTCTTTTGGGCAGGGGCGGTGGTCAGCCCCAGCATTTT.

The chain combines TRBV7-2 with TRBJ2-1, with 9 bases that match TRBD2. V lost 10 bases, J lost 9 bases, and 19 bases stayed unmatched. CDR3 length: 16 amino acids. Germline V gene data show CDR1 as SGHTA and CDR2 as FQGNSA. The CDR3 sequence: CATRSAGGQPWGEQFF. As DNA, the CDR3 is TGTGCCACCCGGTCGGCGGGGGGGCAACCTTGGGGTGAGCAGTTCTTC.

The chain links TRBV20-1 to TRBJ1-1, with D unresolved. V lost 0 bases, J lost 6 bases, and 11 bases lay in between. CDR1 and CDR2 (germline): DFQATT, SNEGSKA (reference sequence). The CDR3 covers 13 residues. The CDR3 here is CSARDPPYAEAFF. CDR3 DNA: TGCAGTGCTAGAGACCCCCCATATGCTGAAGCTTTCTTT.

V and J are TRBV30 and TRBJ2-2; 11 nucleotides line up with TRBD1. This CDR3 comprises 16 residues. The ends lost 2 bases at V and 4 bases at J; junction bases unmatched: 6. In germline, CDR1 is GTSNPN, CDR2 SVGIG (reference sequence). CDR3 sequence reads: CAWSSGTGGLTGELFF. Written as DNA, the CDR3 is TGTGCCTGGAGTTCGGGGACAGGGGGTCTCACCGGGGAGCTGTTTTTT.

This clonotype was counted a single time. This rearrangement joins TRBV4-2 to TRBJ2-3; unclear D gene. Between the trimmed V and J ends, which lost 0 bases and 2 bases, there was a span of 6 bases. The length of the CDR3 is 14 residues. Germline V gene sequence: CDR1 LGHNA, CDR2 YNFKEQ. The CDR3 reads CASSQDIDTDTQYF. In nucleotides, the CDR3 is TGTGCCAGCAGCCAAGATATAGACACAGATACGCAGTATTTT.

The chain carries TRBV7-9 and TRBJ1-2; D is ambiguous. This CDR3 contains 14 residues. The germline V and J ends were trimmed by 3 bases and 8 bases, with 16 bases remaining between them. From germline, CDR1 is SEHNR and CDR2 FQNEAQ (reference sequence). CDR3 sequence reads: CASSFGRGLEGYTF. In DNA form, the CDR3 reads TGTGCCAGCAGCTTTGGTCGAGGGCTGGAAGGCTACACCTTC.

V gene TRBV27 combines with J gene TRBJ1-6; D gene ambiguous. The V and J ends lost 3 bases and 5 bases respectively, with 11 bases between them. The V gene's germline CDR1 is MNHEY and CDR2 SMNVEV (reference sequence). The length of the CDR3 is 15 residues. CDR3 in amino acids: CASSFVGRNNSPLHF. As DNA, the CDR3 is TGTGCCAGCAGTTTCGTGGGTAGGAATAATTCACCCCTCCACTTT.

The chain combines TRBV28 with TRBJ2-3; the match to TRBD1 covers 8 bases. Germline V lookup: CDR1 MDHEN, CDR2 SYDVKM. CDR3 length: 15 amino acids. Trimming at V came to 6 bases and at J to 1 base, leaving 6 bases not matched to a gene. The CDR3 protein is CASSSPGQGTDTQYF. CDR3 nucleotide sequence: TGTGCCAGCAGCTCCCCGGGACAGGGCACAGATACGCAGTATTTT.

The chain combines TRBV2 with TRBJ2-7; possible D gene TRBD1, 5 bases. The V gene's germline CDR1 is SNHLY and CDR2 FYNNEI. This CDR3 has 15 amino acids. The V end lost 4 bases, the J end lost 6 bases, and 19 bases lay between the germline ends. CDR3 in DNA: TGTGCCAGCAGTGGGTTCAGGGCCCCGCGAGGCGAGCAGTACTTC. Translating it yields CASSGFRAPRGEQYF.

The DNA of the CDR3 is TGCAGTGCTAGAGATCGGCCGGCGGCCAAGACCCAGTACTTC. As protein: CSARDRPAAKTQYF. The chain uses TRBV20-1 and TRBJ2-5, with D uncertain. Germline-derived CDR1 and CDR2 are DFQATT and SNEGSKA (reference sequence). This CDR3 contains 14 residues. Trimming took 0 bases from V and 6 from J, leaving 14 bases between them.

CDR3 region: CASSFSGQGGYGYTF. The DNA for the CDR3 is TGTGCCAGCAGTTTCTCGGGACAGGGAGGCTATGGCTACACCTTC. The chain carries TRBV12-3 or TRBV12-4 and TRBJ1-2; 9 nucleotides match TRBD1. This CDR3 region has 15 residues. J was trimmed by 4 bases and V by 3 bases; bases with no gene match: 6.

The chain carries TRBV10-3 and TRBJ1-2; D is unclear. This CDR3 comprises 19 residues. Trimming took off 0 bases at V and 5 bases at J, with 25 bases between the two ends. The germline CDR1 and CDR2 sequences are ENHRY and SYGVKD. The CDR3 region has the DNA TGTGCCATCAGTGAGTCGGGTCGCGAACTTGGACGGTTTGGATATGGCTACACCTTC. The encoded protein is CAISESGRELGRFGYGYTF.

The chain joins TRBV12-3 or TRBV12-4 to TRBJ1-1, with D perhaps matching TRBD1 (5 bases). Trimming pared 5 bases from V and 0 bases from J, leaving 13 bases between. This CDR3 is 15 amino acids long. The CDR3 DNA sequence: TGTGCCAGCAGTAGCTACGGGGCCATGAACACTGAAGCTTTCTTT. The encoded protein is CASSSYGAMNTEAFF.

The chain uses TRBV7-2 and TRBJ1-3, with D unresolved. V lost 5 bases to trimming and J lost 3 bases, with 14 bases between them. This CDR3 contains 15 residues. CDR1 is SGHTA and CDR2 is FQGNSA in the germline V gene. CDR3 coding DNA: TGTGCCAGCAGCAACGGGGAGTTGTATGGAAACACCATATATTTT. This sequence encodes CASSNGELYGNTIYF. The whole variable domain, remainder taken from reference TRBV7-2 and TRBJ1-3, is GAGVSQSPSNKVTEKGKDVELRCDPISGHTALYWYRQSLGQGLEFLIYFQGNSAPDKSGLPSDRFSAERTGGSVSTLTIQRTQQEDSAVYLCASSNGELYGNTIYFGEGSWLTVV.

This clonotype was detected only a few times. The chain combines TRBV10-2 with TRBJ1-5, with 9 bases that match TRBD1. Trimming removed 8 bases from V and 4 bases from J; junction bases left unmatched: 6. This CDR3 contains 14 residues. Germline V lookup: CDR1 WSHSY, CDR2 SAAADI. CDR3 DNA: TGCGCCAGCCGCGGACAGGGGCCGAATCAGCCCCAGCATTTT. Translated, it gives CASRGQGPNQPQHF.

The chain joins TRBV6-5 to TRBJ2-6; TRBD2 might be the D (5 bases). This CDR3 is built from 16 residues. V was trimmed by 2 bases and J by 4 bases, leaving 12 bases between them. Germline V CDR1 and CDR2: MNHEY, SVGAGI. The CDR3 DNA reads TGTGCCAGCAGTTACCCCACGGGGTCCGGGGCCAACGTCCTGACTTTC. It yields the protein CASSYPTGSGANVLTF.

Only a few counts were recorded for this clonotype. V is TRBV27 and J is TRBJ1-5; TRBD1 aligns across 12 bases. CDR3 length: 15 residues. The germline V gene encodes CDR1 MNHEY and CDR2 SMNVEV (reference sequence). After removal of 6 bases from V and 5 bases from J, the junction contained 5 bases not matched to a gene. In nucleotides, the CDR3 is TGTGCCAGCAGCCCGGGGACAGGGGGCGATCAGCCCCAGCATTTT. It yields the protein CASSPGTGGDQPQHF.

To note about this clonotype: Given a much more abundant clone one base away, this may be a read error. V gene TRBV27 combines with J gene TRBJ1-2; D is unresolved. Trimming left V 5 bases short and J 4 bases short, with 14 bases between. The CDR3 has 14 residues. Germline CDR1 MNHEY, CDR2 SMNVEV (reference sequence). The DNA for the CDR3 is TGTGCCAGCAGTCTTTTAAACCCGATCTATGGCTACACCTTC. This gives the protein CASSLLNPIYGYTF.

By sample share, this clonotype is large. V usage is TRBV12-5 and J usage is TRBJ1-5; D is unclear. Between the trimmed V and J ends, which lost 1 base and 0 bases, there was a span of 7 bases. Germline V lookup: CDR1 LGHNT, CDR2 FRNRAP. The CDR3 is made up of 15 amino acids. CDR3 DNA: TGTGCTAGTGGTTTGGGAGCCCCTAGCAATCAGCCCCAGCATTTT. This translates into CASGLGAPSNQPQHF. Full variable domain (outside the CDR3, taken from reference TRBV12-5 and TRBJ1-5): DARVTQTPRHKVTEMGQEVTMRCQPILGHNTVFWYRQTMMQGLELLAYFRNRAPLDDSGMPKDRFSAEMPDATLATLKIQPSEPRDSAVYFCASGLGAPSNQPQHFGDGTRLSIL.

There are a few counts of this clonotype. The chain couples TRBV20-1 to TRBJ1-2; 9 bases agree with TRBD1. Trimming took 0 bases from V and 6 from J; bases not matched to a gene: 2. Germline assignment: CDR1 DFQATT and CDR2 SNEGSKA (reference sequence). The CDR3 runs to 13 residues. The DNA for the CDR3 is TGCAGTGCTAGAGATCGACAGGGGGATGGCTACACCTTC. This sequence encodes CSARDRQGDGYTF.

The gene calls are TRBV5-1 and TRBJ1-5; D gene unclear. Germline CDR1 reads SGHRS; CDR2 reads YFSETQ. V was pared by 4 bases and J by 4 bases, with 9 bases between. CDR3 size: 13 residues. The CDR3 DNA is TGCGCCAGCAGCATATCCCTTAATCAGCCCCAGCATTTT. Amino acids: CASSISLNQPQHF.

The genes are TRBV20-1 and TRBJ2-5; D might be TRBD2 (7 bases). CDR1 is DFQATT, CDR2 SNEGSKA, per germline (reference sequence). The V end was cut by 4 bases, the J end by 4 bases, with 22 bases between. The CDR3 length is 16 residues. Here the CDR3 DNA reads TGCAGTGCTAAAAGAGTAGGAGGGGGGGCCTTAGAGACCCAGTACTTC. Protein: CSAKRVGGGALETQYF.